This TCR beta chain was found in a study of technical replicates of blood from a few donors. Measured with immunoSEQ multiplex PCR; TCRdb has only the in-frame clones, and not every one. The sample carries under 90,000 clones, roughly 98% recorded once. Germline V gene sequence: CDR1 SEHNR, CDR2 FQNEAQ (reference sequence). The CDR3 extends over 13 amino acids. V lost 5 bases to trimming and J lost 5 bases; unmatched junction nucleotides: 4. This sequence originates from a human donor in good health. The rearrangement uses TRBV7-9 and TRBJ2-5; 8 nucleotides line up with TRBD1. The material sequenced was T cells isolated from PBMCs. This CDR3 is CASSAGGAETQYF. The CDR3 coding sequence is TGTGCCAGCAGCGCAGGGGGCGCGGAGACCCAGTACTTC.